The clone carrying this T cell receptor beta chain was found a few times. Using immunoSEQ multiplex PCR, the repertoire was profiled, and TCRdb retains in-frame clones only, with some absent. The table lists approximately 330,000 clones, 80% of them singletons. This CDR3 is built from 15 residues. V dropped 4 bases and J dropped 0 bases, with 12 bases sitting between them. The germline V gene has CDR1 SGHNT and CDR2 YYREEE (reference sequence). These data originate in a study of cytotoxic CD8 clonotypes in ibrutinib-treated CLL. Sequencing used PBMCs, obtained before ibrutinib treatment. This chain uses TRBV5-4 with TRBJ2-3; D may be TRBD2 (6 bases). The clonotype comes from a human donor with chronic lymphocytic leukemia. CDR3 amino acids: CASSRERMSTDTQYF. DNA of the CDR3: TGTGCCAGCAGCCGGGAGCGAATGAGCACAGATACGCAGTATTTT.